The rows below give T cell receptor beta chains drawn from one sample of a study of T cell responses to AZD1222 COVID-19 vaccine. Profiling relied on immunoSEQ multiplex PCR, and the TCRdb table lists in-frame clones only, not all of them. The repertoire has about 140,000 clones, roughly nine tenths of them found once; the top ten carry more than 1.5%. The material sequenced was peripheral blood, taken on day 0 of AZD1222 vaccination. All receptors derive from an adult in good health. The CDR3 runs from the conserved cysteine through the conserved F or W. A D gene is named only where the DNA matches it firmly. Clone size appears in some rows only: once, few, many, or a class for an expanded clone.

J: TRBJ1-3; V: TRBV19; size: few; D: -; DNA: TGTGCCAGTACCGTCGGCCTCTCTGGAAACACCATATATTTT; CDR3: CASTVGLSGNTIYF
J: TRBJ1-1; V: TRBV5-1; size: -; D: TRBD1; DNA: TGCGCCAGCAGCTGGACAGGGTCCTTGAACACTGAAGCTTTCTTT; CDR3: CASSWTGSLNTEAFF
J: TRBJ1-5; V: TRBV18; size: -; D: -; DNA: TGTGCCAGTAGGTTGGTGAGCAATCAGCCCCAGCATTTT; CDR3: CASRLVSNQPQHF
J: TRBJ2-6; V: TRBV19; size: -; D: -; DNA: TGTGCCAGTTGCTTGGGGGCCAACGTCCTGACTTTC; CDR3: CASCLGANVLTF
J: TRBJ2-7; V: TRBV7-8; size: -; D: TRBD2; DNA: TGTGCCAGCAGCTCGGACCGCACGGGACTAATCTACGAGCAGTACTTC; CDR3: CASSSDRTGLIYEQYF
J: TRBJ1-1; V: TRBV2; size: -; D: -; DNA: TGTGCCAGCACCGGTAGGCGGAACACTGAAGCTTTCTTT; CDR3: CASTGRRNTEAFF
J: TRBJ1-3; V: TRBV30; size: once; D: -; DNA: TGTGCCTGGAGTGTTAGGGGCTCCTCTGGAAACACCATATATTTT; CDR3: CAWSVRGSSGNTIYF
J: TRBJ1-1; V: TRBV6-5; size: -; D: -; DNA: TGTGCCAGCAGTCCCCCGGGGGAACGGACTGAAGCTTTCTTT; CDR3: CASSPPGERTEAFF
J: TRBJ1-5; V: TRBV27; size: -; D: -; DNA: TGTGCCAGCAGCTCCGCCCATGGGTTTAGTCAGCCCCAGCATTTT; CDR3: CASSSAHGFSQPQHF
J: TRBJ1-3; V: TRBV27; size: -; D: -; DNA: TGTGCCAGCACCTTATCTGGAAACACCATATATTTT; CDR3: CASTLSGNTIYF
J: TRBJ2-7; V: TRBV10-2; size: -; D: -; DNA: TGCGCCAGCAGTGATCTGGGGGAGTTCGGGCAGTACTTC; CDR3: CASSDLGEFGQYF
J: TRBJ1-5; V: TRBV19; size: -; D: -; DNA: TGTGCCAGTAGTATCAAAGGGGATCAGCCCCAGCATTTT; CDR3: CASSIKGDQPQHF
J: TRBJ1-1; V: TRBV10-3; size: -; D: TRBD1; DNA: TGTGCCGTAAAACAGGGGGTAGACACTGAAGCTTTCTTT; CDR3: CAVKQGVDTEAFF
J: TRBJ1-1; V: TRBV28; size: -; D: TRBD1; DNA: TGTGCCATCCGTGAGGGGGCCGCTGAAGCTTTCTTT; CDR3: CAIREGAAEAFF
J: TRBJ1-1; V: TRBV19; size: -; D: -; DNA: TGTGCCAGTAGCGGGTGGGGCACTGAAGCTTTCTTT; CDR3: CASSGWGTEAFF
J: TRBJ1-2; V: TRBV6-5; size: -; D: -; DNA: TGTGCCAGCAAGGACGCGGGGGCGCGAGGCTACACCTTC; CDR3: CASKDAGARGYTF
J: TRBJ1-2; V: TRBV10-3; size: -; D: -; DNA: TGTGCCATCAGTGAGTCCCAGGGTTATGGCTACACCTTC; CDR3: CAISESQGYGYTF
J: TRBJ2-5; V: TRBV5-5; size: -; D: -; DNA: TGTGCCAGCAGCTTGGGGGACCTAGGAGAAGAGACCCAGTACTTC; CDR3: CASSLGDLGEETQYF
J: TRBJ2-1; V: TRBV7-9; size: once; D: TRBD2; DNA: TGTGCCAGCAGCTTAGTTCCGGGGGGACTAGCGGGACCTGAGCAGTTCTTC; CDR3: CASSLVPGGLAGPEQFF
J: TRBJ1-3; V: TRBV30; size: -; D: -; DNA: TGTGCCTGGGCCACCTCCAGGGCCCGCTCTGGAAACACCATATATTTT; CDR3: CAWATSRARSGNTIYF
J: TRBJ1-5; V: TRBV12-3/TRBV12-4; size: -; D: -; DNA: TGTGCCAGCAGAGGACGGGAAAATCAGCCCCAGCATTTT; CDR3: CASRGRENQPQHF
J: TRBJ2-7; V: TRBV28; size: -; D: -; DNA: TGTGCCAGCAGCCACGCGGCAACCTACGAGCAGTACTTC; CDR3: CASSHAATYEQYF